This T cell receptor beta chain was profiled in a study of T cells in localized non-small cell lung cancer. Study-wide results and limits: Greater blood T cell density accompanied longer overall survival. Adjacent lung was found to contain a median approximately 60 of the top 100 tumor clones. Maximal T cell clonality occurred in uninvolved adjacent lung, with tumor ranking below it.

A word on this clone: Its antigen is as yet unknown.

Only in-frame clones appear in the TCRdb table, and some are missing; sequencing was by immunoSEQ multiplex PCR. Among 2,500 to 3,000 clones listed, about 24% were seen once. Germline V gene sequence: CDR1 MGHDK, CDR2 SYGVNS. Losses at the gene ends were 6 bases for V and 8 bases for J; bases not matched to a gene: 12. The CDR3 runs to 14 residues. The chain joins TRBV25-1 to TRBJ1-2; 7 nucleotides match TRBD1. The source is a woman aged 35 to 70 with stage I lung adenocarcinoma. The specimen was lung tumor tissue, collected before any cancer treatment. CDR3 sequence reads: CASSHDNYRGGYTF. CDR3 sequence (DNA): TGTGCCAGCAGCCACGATAATTACAGGGGCGGCTACACCTTC.